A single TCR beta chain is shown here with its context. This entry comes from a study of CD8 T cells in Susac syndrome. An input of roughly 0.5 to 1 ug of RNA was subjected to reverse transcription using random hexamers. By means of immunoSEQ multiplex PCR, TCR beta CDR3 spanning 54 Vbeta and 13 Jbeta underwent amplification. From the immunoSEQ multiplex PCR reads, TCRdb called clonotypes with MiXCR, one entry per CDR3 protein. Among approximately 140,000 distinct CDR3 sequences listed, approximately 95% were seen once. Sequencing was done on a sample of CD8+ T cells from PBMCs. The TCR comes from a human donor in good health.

This chain's CDR3 is CASSLGTGPTYEQYF. CDR3 nucleotide sequence: TGTGCCAGCAGCCTCGGGACAGGCCCGACCTACGAGCAGTACTTC. The gene calls are TRBV7-9 and TRBJ2-7; 8 bases agree with TRBD1. Germline trimming cut 5 bases from V and 2 bases from J; bases unmatched to any gene: 8. The CDR3 totals 15 residues. Looked up from germline, CDR1 is SEHNR and CDR2 is FQNEAQ (reference sequence).